This T cell receptor (beta chain) appears in the sequencing data of a study of blood T cell repertoires in COVID-19. For the study at large: Acute and convalescent COVID-19 samples came from the United States, Italy and Spain. T cells, B-cell-depleted T cells, or PBMCs supplied cDNA or gDNA.

Authors' analysis steps: Nucleated cell counts were estimated from reference gene primer amplification. Libraries were prepared by immunoSEQ multiplex PCR; TCRdb keeps only in-frame clonotypes and omits some of them. V, J and clone size were drawn from that table, and D and trimming were deduced from the DNA. This sample has 300,000 to 400,000 clones, with 70% to 90% found just once. This CDR3 comprises 16 residues. Per germline, CDR1 LNHDA and CDR2 SQIVND (reference sequence). The J segment lost 2 bases and the V segment lost 2 bases, leaving 6 bases of the junction unmatched. The source is a woman in her forties or fifties who had recovered from COVID-19. The rearrangement joins TRBV19 to TRBJ2-3, with 8 nucleotides matching TRBD2. The sequencing sample was made of peripheral blood. CDR3 nucleotides: TGTGCCAGTAGTATACGAAGCGGGGGATACACAGATACGCAGTATTTT. Translating it yields CASSIRSGGYTDTQYF. Combining the CDR3 with reference TRBV19 and TRBJ2-3 gives the whole variable domain DGGITQSPKYLFRKEGQNVTLSCEQNLNHDAMYWYRQDPGQGLRLIYYSQIVNDFQKGDIAEGYSVSREKKESFPLTVTSAQKNPTAFYLCASSIRSGGYTDTQYFGPGTRLTVL.